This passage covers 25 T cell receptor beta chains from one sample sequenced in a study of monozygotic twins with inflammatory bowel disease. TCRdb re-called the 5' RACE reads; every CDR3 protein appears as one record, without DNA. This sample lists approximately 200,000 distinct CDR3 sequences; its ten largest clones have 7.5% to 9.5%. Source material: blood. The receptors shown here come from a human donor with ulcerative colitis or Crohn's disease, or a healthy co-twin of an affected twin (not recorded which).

The CDR3 loop is CASSPDINYGYTF. The chain employs TRBV5-5 and TRBJ1-2. CDR1 is SGHKS and CDR2 is YYEKEE in the germline V gene (reference sequence). The CDR3 consists of 13 residues.

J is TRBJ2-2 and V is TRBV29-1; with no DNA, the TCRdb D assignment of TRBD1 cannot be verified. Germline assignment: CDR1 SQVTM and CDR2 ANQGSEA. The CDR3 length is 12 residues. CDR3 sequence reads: CSVRDTPGELFF.

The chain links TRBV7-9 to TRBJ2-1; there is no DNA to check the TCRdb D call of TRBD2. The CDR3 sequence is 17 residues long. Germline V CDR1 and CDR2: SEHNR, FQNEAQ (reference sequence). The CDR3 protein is CASSLAGLAVIYNEQFF.

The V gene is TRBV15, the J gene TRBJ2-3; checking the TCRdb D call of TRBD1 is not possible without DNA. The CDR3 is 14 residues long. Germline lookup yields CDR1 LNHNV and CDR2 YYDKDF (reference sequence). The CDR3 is CATSRGGASDTQYF.

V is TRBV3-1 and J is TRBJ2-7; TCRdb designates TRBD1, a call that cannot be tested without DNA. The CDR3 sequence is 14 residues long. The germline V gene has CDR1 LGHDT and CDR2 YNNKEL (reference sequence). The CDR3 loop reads CASSPWDRTYEQYF.

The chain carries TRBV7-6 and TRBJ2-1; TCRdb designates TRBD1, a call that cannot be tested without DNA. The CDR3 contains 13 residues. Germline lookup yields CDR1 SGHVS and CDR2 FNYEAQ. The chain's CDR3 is CASSTGFYNEQFF.

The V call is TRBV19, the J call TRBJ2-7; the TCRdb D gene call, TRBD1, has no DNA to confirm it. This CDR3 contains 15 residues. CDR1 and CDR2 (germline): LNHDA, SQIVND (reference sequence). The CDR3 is CASSISGTSRYEQYF.

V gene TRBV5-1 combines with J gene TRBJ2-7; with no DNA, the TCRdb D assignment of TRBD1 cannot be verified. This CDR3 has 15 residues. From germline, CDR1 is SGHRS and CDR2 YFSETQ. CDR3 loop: CASSLFQGALDEQYF. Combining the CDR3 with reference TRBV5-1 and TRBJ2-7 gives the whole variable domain KAGVTQTPRYLIKTRGQQVTLSCSPISGHRSVSWYQQTPGQGLQFLFEYFSETQRNKGNFPGRFSGRQFSNSRSEMNVSTLELGDSALYLCASSLFQGALDEQYFGPGTRLTVT.

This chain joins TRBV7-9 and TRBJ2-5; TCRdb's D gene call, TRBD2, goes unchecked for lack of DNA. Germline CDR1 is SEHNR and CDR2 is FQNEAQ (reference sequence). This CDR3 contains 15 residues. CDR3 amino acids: CASSLNPSGSETQYF.

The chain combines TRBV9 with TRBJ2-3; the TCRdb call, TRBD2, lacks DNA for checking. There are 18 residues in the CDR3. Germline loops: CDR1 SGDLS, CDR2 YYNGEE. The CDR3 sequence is CASSAALDTAAFTDTQYF.

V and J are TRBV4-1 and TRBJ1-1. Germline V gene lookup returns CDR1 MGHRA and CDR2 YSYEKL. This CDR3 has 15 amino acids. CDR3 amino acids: CASSQAGGSDTEAFF.

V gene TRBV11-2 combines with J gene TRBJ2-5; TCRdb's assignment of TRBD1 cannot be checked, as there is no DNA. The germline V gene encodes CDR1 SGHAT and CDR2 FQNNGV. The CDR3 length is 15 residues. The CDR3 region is CASSLGNQGAETQYF.

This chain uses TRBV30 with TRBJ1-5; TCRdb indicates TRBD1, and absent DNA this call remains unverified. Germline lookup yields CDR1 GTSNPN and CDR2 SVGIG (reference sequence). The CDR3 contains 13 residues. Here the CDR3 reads CAWSERQYQPQHF.

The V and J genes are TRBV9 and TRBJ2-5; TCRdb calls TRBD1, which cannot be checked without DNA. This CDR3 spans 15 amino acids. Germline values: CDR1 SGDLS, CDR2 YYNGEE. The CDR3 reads CASSSMSGGSETQYF. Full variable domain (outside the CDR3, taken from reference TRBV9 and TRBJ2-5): DSGVTQTPKHLITATGQRVTLRCSPRSGDLSVYWYQQSLDQGLQFLIQYYNGEERAKGNILERFSAQQFPDLHSELNLSSLELGDSALYFCASSSMSGGSETQYFGPGTRLLVL.

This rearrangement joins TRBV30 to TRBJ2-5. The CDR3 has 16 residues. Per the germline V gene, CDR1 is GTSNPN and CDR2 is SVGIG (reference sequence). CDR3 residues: CAWSTSRDRGQETQYF.

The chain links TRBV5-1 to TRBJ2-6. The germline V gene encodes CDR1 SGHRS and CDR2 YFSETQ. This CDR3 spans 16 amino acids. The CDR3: CASSFGGTSGANVLTF.

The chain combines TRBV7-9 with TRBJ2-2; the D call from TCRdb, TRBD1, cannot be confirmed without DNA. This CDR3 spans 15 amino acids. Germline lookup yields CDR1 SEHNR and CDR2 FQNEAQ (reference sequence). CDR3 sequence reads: CASSPRTGGYGELFF.

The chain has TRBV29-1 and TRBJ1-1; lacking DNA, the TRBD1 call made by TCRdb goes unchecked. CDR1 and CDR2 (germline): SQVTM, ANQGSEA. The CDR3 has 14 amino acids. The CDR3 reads CSASGNRANTEAFF.

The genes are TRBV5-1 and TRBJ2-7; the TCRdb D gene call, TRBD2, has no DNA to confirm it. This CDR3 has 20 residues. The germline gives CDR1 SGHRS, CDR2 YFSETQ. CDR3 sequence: CASSLGRERTSGRMGYEQYF.

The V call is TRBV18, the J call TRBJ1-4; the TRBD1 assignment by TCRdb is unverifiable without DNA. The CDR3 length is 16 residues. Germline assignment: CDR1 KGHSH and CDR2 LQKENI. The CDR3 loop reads CASSLGQPATNEKLFF.

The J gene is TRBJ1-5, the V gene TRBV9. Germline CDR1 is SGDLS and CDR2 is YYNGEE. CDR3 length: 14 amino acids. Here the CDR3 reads CASSATAGNQPQHF.

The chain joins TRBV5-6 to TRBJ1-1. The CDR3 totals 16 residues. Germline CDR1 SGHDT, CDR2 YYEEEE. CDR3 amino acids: CASSRIRSFRIAEAFF.

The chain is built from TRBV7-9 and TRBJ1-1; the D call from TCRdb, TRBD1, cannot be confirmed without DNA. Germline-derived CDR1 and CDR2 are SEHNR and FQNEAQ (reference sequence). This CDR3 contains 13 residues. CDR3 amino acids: CASLDSTFSEAFF.

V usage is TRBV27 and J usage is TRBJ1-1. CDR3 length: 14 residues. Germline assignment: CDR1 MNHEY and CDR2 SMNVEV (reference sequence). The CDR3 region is CASSKWVTNTEAFF.

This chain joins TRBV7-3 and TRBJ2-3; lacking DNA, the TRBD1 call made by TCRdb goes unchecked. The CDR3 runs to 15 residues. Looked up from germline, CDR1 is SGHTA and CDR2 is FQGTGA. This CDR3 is CASSLRGAPTDTQYF.